A single sample is the source of the 13 T cell receptor beta chains below, sequenced in a study of beta chain features in type 1 diabetes. As every portion of the isolated RNA was reverse transcribed, the sequencing read expressed TCRB transcripts. Measured with immunoSEQ multiplex PCR; TCRdb has only the in-frame clones, and not every one. The sample yields under 200,000 clones, about 9.8% seen once. Sequenced material: central memory CD4+ T cells from blood. The receptors derive from a woman younger than 30 in good health.

This clone came up a few times. J is TRBJ2-3 and V is TRBV19; 10 bases are shared with TRBD1. Unmatched junction bases numbered 4, after V lost 3 bases and J lost 1 base. Germline CDR1 is LNHDA and CDR2 is SQIVND (reference sequence). The CDR3 length is 16 residues. The CDR3, as DNA: TGTGCCAGTAGTATTCAGGGGACAGGGGGCACAGATACGCAGTATTTT. Amino acid sequence: CASSIQGTGGTDTQYF.

This chain uses TRBV29-1 with TRBJ2-4; the match to TRBD1 covers 7 bases. The V segment lost 6 bases and the J segment 4 bases; nucleotides outside the gene matches: 12. This CDR3 spans 15 amino acids. The germline gives CDR1 SQVTM, CDR2 ANQGSEA. The CDR3 protein is CSVVDVAGGKNIQYF. CDR3 nucleotide sequence: TGCAGCGTCGTAGATGTGGCAGGGGGTAAAAACATTCAGTACTTC.

This clone showed up many times. V usage is TRBV6-5 and J usage is TRBJ1-1; the D gene is possibly TRBD1 (6 bases). Per the germline V gene, CDR1 is MNHEY and CDR2 is SVGAGI. V was cut by 3 bases and J by 8 bases, with 7 bases left in between. This CDR3 comprises 11 residues. CDR3 protein: CASSYQGEAFF. CDR3 DNA sequence: TGTGCCAGCAGTTATCAGGGGGAAGCTTTCTTT.

This clone has just a few counts. V gene TRBV7-8 combines with J gene TRBJ2-1; a possible D gene is TRBD1 (6 bases). Germline V lookup: CDR1 SGHVS, CDR2 FQNEAQ. CDR3 length equals 15 residues. Deletions cut 5 bases from V and 3 bases from J, with 14 bases between. The CDR3 DNA reads TGTGCCAGCAGCCAAGGACAGACGGACTACAATGAGCAGTTCTTC. The encoded protein is CASSQGQTDYNEQFF.

This chain uses TRBV11-2 with TRBJ1-2; 7 nucleotides align to TRBD1. The V segment lost 5 bases and the J segment 4 bases; nucleotides outside the gene matches: 4. CDR3 size: 13 residues. Germline-derived CDR1 and CDR2 are SGHAT and FQNNGV. CDR3 nucleotide sequence: TGTGCCAGCAGCCTGACAGGGAGCTATGGCTACACCTTC. Its protein product is CASSLTGSYGYTF.

This chain joins TRBV4-1 and TRBJ2-7, with 8 bases fitting TRBD2. Germline lookup yields CDR1 MGHRA and CDR2 YSYEKL. This CDR3 is 16 amino acids long. The ends lost 2 bases at V and 0 bases at J; junction bases unmatched: 6. The CDR3 DNA reads as TGCGCCAGCAGCCAACAACTAGCGGCGAGCTCCTACGAGCAGTACTTC. This translates into CASSQQLAASSYEQYF.

This clone was found a few times. Other DNA sequences in this sample translate to the same CDR3. The V call is TRBV2, the J call TRBJ2-2, with 9 bases identical to TRBD1. Trimming cost V 4 bases and J 6 bases; bases outside gene matches: 0. This CDR3 is built from 13 residues. CDR1 and CDR2 (germline): SNHLY, FYNNEI. CDR3 bases: TGTGCCAGCAGTGGACAGGGGGCCGGGGAGCTGTTTTTT. Translating it yields CASSGQGAGELFF.

To note about this clone: The identical CDR3 is also encoded by other nucleotide sequences in the sample. V usage is TRBV30 and J usage is TRBJ1-5, with 7 bases fitting TRBD1. Trimming at V came to 3 bases and at J to 0 bases, leaving 2 bases not matched to a gene. Germline V lookup: CDR1 GTSNPN, CDR2 SVGIG (reference sequence). The CDR3 has 14 residues. As DNA, the CDR3 is TGTGCCTGGAGGGGACAGTATAGCAATCAGCCCCAGCATTTT. Translation: CAWRGQYSNQPQHF.

This clone has more than one count but fewer than ten. The chain employs TRBV2 and TRBJ2-7; D may be TRBD2 (7 bases). CDR3 length: 12 residues. Trimming stripped 7 bases from V and 3 bases from J, with 10 bases between. CDR1 is SNHLY, CDR2 FYNNEI, per germline. The CDR3 protein is CASTGEGYEQYF. CDR3 in DNA: TGTGCCAGCACAGGGGAGGGCTACGAGCAGTACTTC.

The chain recombines TRBV7-2 with TRBJ2-5; 8 nucleotides line up with TRBD2. With 1 base clipped from V and 0 bases from J, the junction kept 1 base outside the gene matches. The CDR3 contains 15 residues. Germline values: CDR1 SGHTA, CDR2 FQGNSA. This CDR3 reads CASSLGLAYQETQYF. DNA of the CDR3: TGTGCCAGCAGCTTAGGACTAGCGTACCAAGAGACCCAGTACTTC.

The chain combines TRBV5-4 with TRBJ1-1; tentatively, D is TRBD1 (5 bases). Germline loops: CDR1 SGHNT, CDR2 YYREEE (reference sequence). The CDR3 loop spans 14 amino acids. Trimming shortened V by 5 bases and J by 2 bases, and 13 bases separated the two germline ends. The CDR3 coding sequence is TGTGCCAGCAGGGGGACGGGGGTTAACACTGAAGCTTTCTTT. Translation: CASRGTGVNTEAFF. The full variable domain, its missing parts supplied by reference TRBV5-4 and TRBJ1-1, is ETGVTQSPTHLIKTRGQQVTLRCSSQSGHNTVSWYQQALGQGPQFIFQYYREEENGRGNFPPRFSGLQFPNYSSELNVNALELDDSALYLCASRGTGVNTEAFFGQGTRLTVV.

The rearrangement joins TRBV27 to TRBJ2-7; the D is unclear. Trimming shortened V by 0 bases and J by 3 bases, and 6 bases separated the two germline ends. The CDR3 spans 13 residues. CDR1 and CDR2 from the germline V gene are MNHEY and SMNVEV (reference sequence). The CDR3 sequence is CASSLSPYYEQYF. CDR3 coding DNA: TGTGCCAGCAGTTTATCCCCCTACTACGAGCAGTACTTC.

This clone was counted a few times. A read error may be the cause here, since a much bigger clone is one base away. V is TRBV4-2 and J is TRBJ2-7, with unresolved D. The CDR3 consists of 13 residues. Germline V gene data show CDR1 as LGHNA and CDR2 as YNFKEQ. V was pared by 0 bases and J by 0 bases, with 3 bases between. CDR3 coding DNA: TGTGCCAGCAGCCAAGAGAGCTCCTACGAGCAGTACTTC. This encodes CASSQESSYEQYF.